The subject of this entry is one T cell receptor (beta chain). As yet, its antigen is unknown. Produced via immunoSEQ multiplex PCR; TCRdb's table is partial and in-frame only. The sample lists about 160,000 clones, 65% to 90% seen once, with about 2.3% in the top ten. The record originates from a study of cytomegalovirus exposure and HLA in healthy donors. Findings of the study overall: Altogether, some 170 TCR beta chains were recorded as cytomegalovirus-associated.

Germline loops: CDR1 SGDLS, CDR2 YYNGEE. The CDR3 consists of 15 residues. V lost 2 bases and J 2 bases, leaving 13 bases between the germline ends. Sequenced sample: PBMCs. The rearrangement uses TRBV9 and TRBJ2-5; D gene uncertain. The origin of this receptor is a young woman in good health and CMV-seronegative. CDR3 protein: CASSVSPGRQETQYF. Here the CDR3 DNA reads TGTGCCAGCAGCGTTAGCCCCGGAAGGCAAGAGACCCAGTACTTC. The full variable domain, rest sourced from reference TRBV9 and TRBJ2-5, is DSGVTQTPKHLITATGQRVTLRCSPRSGDLSVYWYQQSLDQGLQFLIQYYNGEERAKGNILERFSAQQFPDLHSELNLSSLELGDSALYFCASSVSPGRQETQYFGPGTRLLVL.